Included here is one TCR beta chain sequence, with context. This record comes from a study of CD8 T cells in Susac syndrome. This CDR3 region has 11 residues. Trimming took off 1 base at V and 8 bases at J, with 8 bases between the two ends. CDR1 and CDR2 (germline): SQVTM, ANQGSEA. The authors reverse transcribed roughly 0.45 to 1 ug RNA with random hexamers. Amplification of TCR beta CDR3 across 54 Vbeta and 13 Jbeta was performed with immunoSEQ multiplex PCR. TCRdb processed the immunoSEQ multiplex PCR reads anew with MiXCR; each CDR3 protein has one entry. The sample records around 150,000 distinct CDR3 sequences, around 94% being singletons. Healthy donors, matched for age and sex, constituted the control group. Negative isolation yielded CD8+ and CD4+ T cells; FACS enriched TEMRA cells.

The sequenced material came from CD4+ T cells from PBMCs. This receptor was identified in a human donor in good health. The chain couples TRBV29-1 to TRBJ1-2; the D gene is possibly TRBD1 (5 bases). The CDR3 DNA reads as TGCAGCGTTGAAGGGACAACCGGCTACACCTTC. It specifies CSVEGTTGYTF.